This TCR beta chain stems from a study of blood T cells in healthy people across ages. This clonotype was counted ten times or more. The V segment lost 5 bases and the J segment 5 bases; nucleotides outside the gene matches: 9. The CDR3 covers 17 residues. From germline, CDR1 is MDHEN and CDR2 SYDVKM. The authors ran a second PCR of roughly 6 to 11 cycles using a sample-barcoded 5' primer and a J-beta primer mix. TCRdb fed the 5' RACE reads into MiXCR, producing one record per CDR3 protein. In the table there are roughly 650,000 distinct CDR3 sequences, 32% of which are singletons. This chain uses TRBV28 with TRBJ2-5; 15 positions agree with TRBD2. The sequencing input was blood. The receptor was derived from a woman older than 75 in good health. The CDR3 nucleotides read TGTGCCAGCAGTCAGCGAGGACTAGCGGGGGGGAAGGAGACCCAGTACTTC. Translating gives CASSQRGLAGGKETQYF.